Below are 7 T cell receptor beta chains sequenced from a single sample in a study of T cells in Graves' hyperthyroidism and ophthalmopathy. TCR beta CDR3 regions were amplified from RNA transcripts. With the HTBI primer set, the TCR CDR3 went through a first round of RT-PCR. TCRdb reprocessed the multiplex PCR reads with MiXCR, giving one entry per CDR3 protein. The profile shows about 600,000 distinct CDR3 sequences, over 12% of them singletons. Sequencing was performed on blood. These receptors came from a woman in her late teens or twenties with Graves' ophthalmopathy.

This clonotype appeared many times. The chain combines TRBV20-1 with TRBJ2-7; 7 bases are a match to TRBD2. This CDR3 has 15 residues. Germline V gene lookup returns CDR1 DFQATT and CDR2 SNEGSKA (reference sequence). The V segment lost 0 bases and the J segment 2 bases; nucleotides outside the gene matches: 7. This chain's CDR3 is CSARESGTRAYEQYF. CDR3 DNA: TGCAGTGCTAGAGAAAGCGGGACGCGAGCCTACGAGCAGTACTTC.

This clonotype occurred many times. The chain uses TRBV5-1 and TRBJ2-7; D ambiguous. V lost 4 bases, J lost 7 bases, and 15 bases lay in between. The CDR3 covers 13 residues. Germline CDR1 and CDR2: SGHRS and YFSETQ. The CDR3 reads CASSVGVTREQYF. The CDR3 DNA follows: TGCGCCAGCAGCGTAGGAGTTACTCGGGAGCAGTACTTC. Together with reference TRBV5-1 and TRBJ2-7, the CDR3 gives the full variable domain: KAGVTQTPRYLIKTRGQQVTLSCSPISGHRSVSWYQQTPGQGLQFLFEYFSETQRNKGNFPGRFSGRQFSNSRSEMNVSTLELGDSALYLCASSVGVTREQYFGPGTRLTVT.

This clonotype showed up many times. The chain employs TRBV5-6 and TRBJ1-2, with D unresolved. Germline CDR1 SGHDT, CDR2 YYEEEE. Trimming left V 7 bases short and J 8 bases short, with 15 bases between. The CDR3 runs to 12 residues. The CDR3 sequence: CASHDGPLGYTF. CDR3 DNA sequence: TGTGCCAGCCATGACGGACCTCTAGGCTACACCTTC.

The chain uses TRBV12-3 or TRBV12-4 and TRBJ1-2, with 7 bases lining up with TRBD1. CDR3 size: 15 residues. V shed 5 bases, J shed 4 bases, and the junction held 10 bases outside the gene matches. Here the CDR3 reads CASSGDSGYFYGYTF. Written as DNA, the CDR3 is TGTGCCAGCAGTGGGGACAGCGGGTATTTCTATGGCTACACCTTC.

This clonotype was recorded many times. V and J are TRBV29-1 and TRBJ2-7; 7 nucleotides align to TRBD1. Germline V CDR1 and CDR2: SQVTM, ANQGSEA. Unmatched junction bases numbered 5, after V lost 4 bases and J lost 11 bases. The CDR3 loop spans 10 amino acids. The CDR3 DNA follows: TGCAGCGTTGGGGCCGGACAGGAGTACTTC. Its translation: CSVGAGQEYF.

This clonotype was seen repeatedly, ten times or more. V is TRBV2 and J is TRBJ2-2; the match to TRBD2 covers 8 bases. Per germline, CDR1 SNHLY and CDR2 FYNNEI. The CDR3 totals 16 residues. With V trimmed by 5 bases and J by 2 bases, 7 bases remained unmatched. This CDR3 is CASSLIAGLNTGELFF. CDR3 bases: TGTGCCAGCAGTCTTATAGCGGGACTAAACACCGGGGAGCTGTTTTTT.

This chain joins TRBV20-1 and TRBJ2-1; 7 bases match TRBD2. There are 16 residues in the CDR3. Losses at the gene ends were 0 bases for V and 10 bases for J; bases not matched to a gene: 15. Germline V gene lookup returns CDR1 DFQATT and CDR2 SNEGSKA (reference sequence). In DNA form, the CDR3 reads TGCAGTGCTAGAGACACCTACGGACTAGGCGGGTGGGAGCAGTTCTTC. It encodes CSARDTYGLGGWEQFF.